Listed below are T cell receptor beta chains from one sample, sequenced in a study of blood T cell repertoires in COVID-19. The protocol was immunoSEQ multiplex PCR, while the TCRdb copy is restricted to in-frame clones and leaves out a portion. The sample includes under 200,000 clones, approximately 91% of them seen just once. Sequencing was carried out using peripheral blood. Every receptor here comes from a man aged 18-30 years with acute or convalescent COVID-19. Both conserved end residues are part of each CDR3. D genes are given only for firm matches. Clone size is given for some rows only: seen once, a few or many times, or a class if the clone is expanded.

>TRBJ2-7|TRBV15|TRBD2|-
CATSRGLAGYSYEQYF
TGTGCCACCAGCAGAGGCCTAGCGGGGTACTCCTACGAGCAGTACTTC
>TRBJ1-1|TRBV4-1|-|-
CASSPGLGTEAFF
TGCGCCAGCAGCCCCGGACTGGGCACTGAAGCTTTCTTT
>TRBJ1-4|TRBV2|TRBD1|-
CASSSDRGGNEKLFF
TGTGCCAGCAGTTCGGACAGGGGAGGTAATGAAAAACTGTTTTTT
>TRBJ1-6|TRBV4-1|-|once
CASSQDRGGASPLHF
TGCGCCAGCAGCCAAGATAGGGGGGGCGCTTCACCCCTCCACTTT
>TRBJ1-5|TRBV29-1|TRBD1|-
CSVAGGESNQPQHF
TGCAGCGTTGCAGGGGGCGAGAGCAATCAGCCCCAGCATTTT
>TRBJ1-2|TRBV29-1|-|-
CSVGYRQARDYGYTF
TGCAGCGTGGGCTATCGACAGGCGAGGGACTATGGCTACACCTTC
>TRBJ2-1|TRBV19|TRBD2|-
CASSGLAGYNEQFF
TGTGCCAGTAGTGGTCTAGCGGGCTACAATGAGCAGTTCTTC
>TRBJ2-1|TRBV10-2|TRBD1|-
CASRPRQGFSYNEQFF
TGCGCCAGCAGACCCAGACAGGGGTTCTCCTACAATGAGCAGTTCTTC
>TRBJ2-7|TRBV10-3|-|once
CAISESGRDKGSYEQYF
TGTGCCATCAGTGAGTCTGGTCGGGACAAAGGATCCTACGAGCAGTACTTC
>TRBJ2-7|TRBV6-4|-|once
CASSRDRVCSGRREQYF
TGTGCCAGCAGTCGGGACAGGGTTTGTAGCGGGAGGCGCGAGCAGTACTTC
>TRBJ1-3|TRBV5-6|TRBD1|-
CASSLGDSSGNTIYF
TGTGCCAGCAGCTTGGGGGACAGCTCTGGAAACACCATATATTTT
>TRBJ1-5|TRBV12-3/TRBV12-4|-|-
CASSHRANQPQHF
TGTGCCAGCAGCCACAGGGCGAATCAGCCCCAGCATTTT
>TRBJ2-1|TRBV15|TRBD1|-
CATSRDLTGGPQFF
TGTGCCACCAGCAGAGATCTCACAGGGGGCCCTCAGTTCTTC
>TRBJ1-5|TRBV6-5|-|-
CASRAGPLAPQHF
TGTGCCAGCAGAGCCGGGCCCCTAGCGCCCCAGCATTTT
>TRBJ1-5|TRBV5-5|-|-
CASSLDGNQPQHF
TGTGCCAGCAGCTTGGACGGGAATCAGCCCCAGCATTTT
>TRBJ1-1|TRBV28|TRBD1|once
CASSLRTGGNTEAFF
TGTGCCAGCAGTTTAAGGACAGGGGGGAACACTGAAGCTTTCTTT
>TRBJ2-7|TRBV29-1|TRBD1|-
CSAGTGNGYEQYF
TGCAGCGCCGGGACAGGGAACGGCTACGAGCAGTACTTC
>TRBJ2-7|TRBV5-1|TRBD2|-
CASSMGGSGNEQYF
TGCGCCAGCAGCATGGGCGGGAGCGGCAACGAGCAGTACTTC
>TRBJ1-2|TRBV3-1/TRBV3-2|-|-
CASSQGSSYGYTF
TGTGCCAGCAGCCAAGGATCCAGCTATGGCTACACCTTC
>TRBJ2-1|TRBV19|-|-
CASSIVIYSFEQFF
TGTGCCAGTAGTATCGTCATTTATAGTTTTGAGCAGTTCTTC
>TRBJ1-1|TRBV6-5|-|-
CASSLNLNTEAFF
TGTGCCAGCAGTTTAAACTTGAACACTGAAGCTTTCTTT
>TRBJ2-1|TRBV25-1|TRBD2|-
CASSEISGRVLDEQFF
TGTGCCAGCAGTGAAATTAGCGGGAGGGTATTGGATGAGCAGTTCTTC
>TRBJ2-5|TRBV19|TRBD2|-
CATQPLAGPQETQYF
TGTGCCACTCAACCTCTAGCGGGGCCGCAAGAGACCCAGTACTTC
>TRBJ2-2|TRBV5-6|TRBD2|once
CASSEGLAGGYGELFF
TGTGCCAGCAGCGAAGGACTAGCGGGGGGCTACGGGGAGCTGTTTTTT
>TRBJ2-7|TRBV5-6|-|-
CASSLRFPGQYEQYF
TGTGCCAGCAGCCTACGTTTTCCCGGACAGTACGAGCAGTACTTC
>TRBJ1-2|TRBV2|-|once
CASRPPPDDYNGYTF
TGTGCCAGCCGGCCCCCCCCAGATGACTATAATGGCTACACCTTC
>TRBJ1-1|TRBV7-2|-|-
CASSRPQGEAFF
TGTGCCAGCAGCCGTCCCCAGGGGGAAGCTTTCTTT
>TRBJ2-1|TRBV5-6|TRBD2|-
CASGATTSGKYNEQFF
TGTGCCAGCGGCGCGACTACTAGCGGGAAATACAATGAGCAGTTCTTC
>TRBJ1-2|TRBV24-1|-|-
CATSDPGQPYGYTF
TGTGCCACCAGTGACCCAGGACAGCCCTATGGCTACACCTTC
>TRBJ1-5|TRBV2|TRBD1|-
CASSGTGDLAQHF
TGTGCCAGCAGCGGGACAGGAGATCTCGCCCAGCATTTT
>TRBJ1-5|TRBV19|TRBD1|-
CASSALQGLDQPQHF
TGTGCCAGTAGTGCCCTACAGGGGTTAGATCAGCCCCAGCATTTT
>TRBJ2-7|TRBV5-1|-|once
CASRGRAGSPSEQYF
TGCGCCAGCAGGGGTCGAGCAGGCTCACCCAGCGAGCAGTACTTC
>TRBJ1-5|TRBV5-6|-|-
CASSSGQTRLSNQPQHF
TGTGCCAGCAGCTCCGGACAGACTCGGTTGAGCAATCAGCCCCAGCATTTT
>TRBJ2-3|TRBV29-1|TRBD1|-
CSAGTGRFTDTQYF
TGCAGCGCCGGGACAGGACGTTTCACAGATACGCAGTATTTT
>TRBJ1-1|TRBV27|-|-
CASGFGGPSGLTEAFF
TGTGCCAGCGGGTTTGGAGGGCCCAGCGGACTGACTGAAGCTTTCTTT
>TRBJ2-7|TRBV6-5|TRBD1|few
CASTGTGDYEQYF
TGTGCCAGCACCGGGACAGGGGACTACGAGCAGTACTTC
>TRBJ1-1|TRBV7-8|-|few
CASSLDGGRNTEAFF
TGTGCCAGCAGCTTGGATGGGGGCCGGAACACTGAAGCTTTCTTT